This record looks at one T cell receptor (beta chain) sequence and its context. Its specificity is not known. Trimming at V came to 3 bases and at J to 0 bases, leaving 4 bases not matched to a gene. The CDR3 length is 16 residues. The germline gives CDR1 MNHNS, CDR2 SASEGT. Each sorted subset replicate got 200 ng genomic DNA, 30,000 or so genomes. Sequencing was performed with immunoSEQ multiplex PCR; in TCRdb, only in-frame clones are kept and a portion is missing. The repertoire holds a few million clones, with more than 80% as singletons. CD45RA-negative memory and CD45RA+ naive subsets were split from the CD4+ cells. This record belongs to a study of shared clonotypes between healthy human individuals. Study in general: Sampling drew on donors who were a couple of women and three men aged 18 to 49.

Study-wide points: With few donors, the genetic and exposure-history diversity represented was limited.

The specimen sequenced was naive CD4+ T cells sorted from blood. Subset described: CD45RA+ positively selected. The TCR comes from a man aged 18-30 years in good health. V usage is TRBV6-1 and J usage is TRBJ1-3; 8 nucleotides agree with TRBD1. The CDR3 loop is CASSDFQGASGNTIYF. CDR3 bases: TGTGCCAGCAGTGATTTTCAGGGGGCCTCTGGAAACACCATATATTTT.